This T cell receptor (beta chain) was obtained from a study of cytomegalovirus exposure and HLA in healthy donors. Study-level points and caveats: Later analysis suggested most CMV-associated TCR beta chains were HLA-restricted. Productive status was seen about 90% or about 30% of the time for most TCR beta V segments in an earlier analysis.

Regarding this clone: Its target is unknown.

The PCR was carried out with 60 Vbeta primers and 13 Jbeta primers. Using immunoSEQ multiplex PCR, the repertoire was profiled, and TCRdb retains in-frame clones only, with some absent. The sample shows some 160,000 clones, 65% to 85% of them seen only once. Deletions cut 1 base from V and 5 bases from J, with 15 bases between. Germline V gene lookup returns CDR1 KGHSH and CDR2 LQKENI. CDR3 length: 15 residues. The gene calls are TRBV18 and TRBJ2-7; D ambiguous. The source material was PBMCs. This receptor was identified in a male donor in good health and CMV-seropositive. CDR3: CASSPLARVGDEQYF. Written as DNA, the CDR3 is TGTGCCAGCTCACCACTCGCCCGGGTAGGCGACGAGCAGTACTTC.